Ten or more counts support the clone carrying this TCR beta chain. Trimming pared 3 bases from V and 4 bases from J, leaving 12 bases between. The CDR3 has 13 amino acids. The germline V gene has CDR1 SQVTM and CDR2 ANQGSEA. The source of the sample is a study of T cells in Graves' hyperthyroidism and ophthalmopathy. From RNA transcripts, TCR beta CDR3 regions were amplified. TCR CDR3 underwent first-round RT-PCR with the HTBI primer set. TCRdb called the multiplex PCR reads again in MiXCR, with one record for every CDR3 protein. The table lists 130,000 to 150,000 distinct CDR3 sequences, 22% of them singletons.

The sequence derives from a woman aged 45-60 years with Graves' hyperthyroidism that later progressed to Graves' ophthalmopathy. V gene TRBV29-1 combines with J gene TRBJ1-1; D gene uncertain. Specimen: blood. CDR3 protein: CSVEENESTEAFF. DNA of the CDR3: TGCAGCGTTGAGGAGAACGAGAGCACTGAAGCTTTCTTT.